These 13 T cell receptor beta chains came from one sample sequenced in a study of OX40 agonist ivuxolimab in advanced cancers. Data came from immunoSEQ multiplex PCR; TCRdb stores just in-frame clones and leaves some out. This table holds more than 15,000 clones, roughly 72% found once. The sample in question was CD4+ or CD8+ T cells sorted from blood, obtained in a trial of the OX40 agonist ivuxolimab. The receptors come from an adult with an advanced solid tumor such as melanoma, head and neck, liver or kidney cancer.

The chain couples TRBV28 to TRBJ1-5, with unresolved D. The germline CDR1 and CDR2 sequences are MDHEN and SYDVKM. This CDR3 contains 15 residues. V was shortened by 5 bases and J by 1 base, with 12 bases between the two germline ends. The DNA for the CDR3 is TGTGCCAGCAGTCTCAGTCCCTTCAGCAATCAGCCCCAGCATTTT. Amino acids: CASSLSPFSNQPQHF.

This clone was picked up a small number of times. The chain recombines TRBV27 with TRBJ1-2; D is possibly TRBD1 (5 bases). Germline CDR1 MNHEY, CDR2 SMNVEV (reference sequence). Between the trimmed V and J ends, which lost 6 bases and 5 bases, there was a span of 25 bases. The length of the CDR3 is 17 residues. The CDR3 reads CASSDVGGGKQGYGYTF. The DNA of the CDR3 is TGTGCCAGCAGCGACGTGGGGGGTGGGAAACAAGGGTATGGCTACACCTTC.

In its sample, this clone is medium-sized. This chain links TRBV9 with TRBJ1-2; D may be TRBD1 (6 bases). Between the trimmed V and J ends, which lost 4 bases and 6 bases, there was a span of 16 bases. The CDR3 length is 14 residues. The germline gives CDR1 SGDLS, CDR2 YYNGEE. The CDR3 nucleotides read TGTGCCAGCAGCTTGGACAGTAAGAGGCATGGCTACACCTTC. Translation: CASSLDSKRHGYTF.

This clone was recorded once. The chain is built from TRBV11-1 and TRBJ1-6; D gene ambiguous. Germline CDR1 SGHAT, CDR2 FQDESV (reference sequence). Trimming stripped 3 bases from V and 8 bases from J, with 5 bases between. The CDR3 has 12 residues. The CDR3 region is CASSFADSPLHF. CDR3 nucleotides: TGTGCCAGCAGCTTTGCGGATTCACCCCTCCACTTT.

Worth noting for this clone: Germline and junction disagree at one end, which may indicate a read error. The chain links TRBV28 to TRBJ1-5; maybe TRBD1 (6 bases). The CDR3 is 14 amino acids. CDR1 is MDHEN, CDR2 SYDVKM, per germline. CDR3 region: CASSLFRGNQPQHF. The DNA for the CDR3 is TGTGCCAGCAGTCTGTTCAGGGGCAACCAGCCCCAGCATTTT.

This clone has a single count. The CDR3, as DNA: TGTGCCAGCAGCCGCGGTGGACTAGCGGGAGGGCCGACAGATGAGCAGTTCTTC. Residues: CASSRGGLAGGPTDEQFF. The chain has TRBV7-3 and TRBJ2-1; 15 bases are a match to TRBD2. The length of the CDR3 is 18 residues. The trim removed 5 bases at V and 8 bases at J, leaving 13 bases unmatched. Germline CDR1 SGHTA, CDR2 FQGTGA.

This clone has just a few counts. Here the CDR3 DNA reads TGTGCCAGCACGGACGGGAACTCCTACGAGCAGTACTTC. Protein: CASTDGNSYEQYF. The J gene is TRBJ2-7, the V gene TRBV27; tentative D call: TRBD2 (5 bases). V was shortened by 7 bases and J by 0 bases, with 10 bases between the two germline ends. This CDR3 region has 13 residues. The V gene's germline CDR1 is MNHEY and CDR2 SMNVEV (reference sequence).

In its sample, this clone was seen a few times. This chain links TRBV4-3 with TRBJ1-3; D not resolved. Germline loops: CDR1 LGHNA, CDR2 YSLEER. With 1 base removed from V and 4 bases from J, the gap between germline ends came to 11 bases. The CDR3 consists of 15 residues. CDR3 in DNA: TGCGCCAGCAGCCAAGGTCTTCTTATGGGAAACACCATATATTTT. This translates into CASSQGLLMGNTIYF.

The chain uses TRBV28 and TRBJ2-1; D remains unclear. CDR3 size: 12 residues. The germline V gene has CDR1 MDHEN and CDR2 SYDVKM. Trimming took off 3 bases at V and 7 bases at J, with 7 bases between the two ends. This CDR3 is CASSFWQNEQFF. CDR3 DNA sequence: TGTGCCAGCAGTTTTTGGCAGAATGAGCAGTTCTTC. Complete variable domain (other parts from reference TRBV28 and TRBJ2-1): DVKVTQSSRYLVKRTGEKVFLECVQDMDHENMFWYRQDPGLGLRLIYFSYDVKMKEKGDIPEGYSVSREKKERFSLILESASTNQTSMYLCASSFWQNEQFFGPGTRLTVL.

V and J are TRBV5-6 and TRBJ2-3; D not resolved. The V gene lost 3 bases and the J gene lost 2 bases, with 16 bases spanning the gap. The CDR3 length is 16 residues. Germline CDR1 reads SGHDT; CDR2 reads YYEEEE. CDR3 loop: CASSSTYGLNTDTQYF. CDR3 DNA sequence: TGTGCCAGCAGCTCGACGTACGGATTAAACACAGATACGCAGTATTTT.

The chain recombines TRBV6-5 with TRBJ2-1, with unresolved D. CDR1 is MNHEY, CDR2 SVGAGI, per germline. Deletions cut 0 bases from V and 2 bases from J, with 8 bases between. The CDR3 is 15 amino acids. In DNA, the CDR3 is TGTGCCAGCAGTTACTCCGGCGCTGCCTACAATGAGCAGTTCTTC. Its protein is CASSYSGAAYNEQFF.

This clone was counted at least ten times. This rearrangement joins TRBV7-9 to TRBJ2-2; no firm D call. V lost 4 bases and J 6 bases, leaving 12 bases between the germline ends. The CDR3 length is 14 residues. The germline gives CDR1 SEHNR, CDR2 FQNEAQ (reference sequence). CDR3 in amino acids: CASSSTPSSGELFF. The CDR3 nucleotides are TGTGCCAGCAGCTCCACCCCGTCCTCCGGGGAGCTGTTTTTT.

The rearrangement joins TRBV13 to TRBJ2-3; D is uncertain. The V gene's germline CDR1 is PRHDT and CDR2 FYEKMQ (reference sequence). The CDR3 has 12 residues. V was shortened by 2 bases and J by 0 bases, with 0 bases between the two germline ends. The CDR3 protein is CASSLSTDTQYF. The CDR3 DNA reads TGTGCCAGCAGCTTAAGCACAGATACGCAGTATTTT. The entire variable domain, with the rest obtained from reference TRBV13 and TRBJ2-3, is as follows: AAGVIQSPRHLIKEKRETATLKCYPIPRHDTVYWYQQGPGQDPQFLISFYEKMQSDKGSIPDRFSAQQFSDYHSELNMSSLELGDSALYFCASSLSTDTQYFGPGTRLTVL.